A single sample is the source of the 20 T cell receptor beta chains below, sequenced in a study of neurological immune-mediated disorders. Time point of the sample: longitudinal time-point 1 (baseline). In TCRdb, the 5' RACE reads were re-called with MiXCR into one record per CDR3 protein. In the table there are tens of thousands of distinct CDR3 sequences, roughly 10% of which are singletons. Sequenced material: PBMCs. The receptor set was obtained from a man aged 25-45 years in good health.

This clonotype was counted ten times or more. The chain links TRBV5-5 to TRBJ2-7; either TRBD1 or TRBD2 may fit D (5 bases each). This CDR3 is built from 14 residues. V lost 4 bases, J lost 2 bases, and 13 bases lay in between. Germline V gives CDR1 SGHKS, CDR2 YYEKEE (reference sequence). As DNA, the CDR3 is TGTGCCAGCAGCGCCCCCGGGACGGCCTACGAGCAGTACTTC. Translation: CASSAPGTAYEQYF. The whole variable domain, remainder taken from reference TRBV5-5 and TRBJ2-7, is DAGVTQSPTHLIKTRGQQVTLRCSPISGHKSVSWYQQVLGQGPQFIFQYYEKEERGRGNFPDRFSARQFPNYSSELNVNALLLGDSALYLCASSAPGTAYEQYFGPGTRLTVT.

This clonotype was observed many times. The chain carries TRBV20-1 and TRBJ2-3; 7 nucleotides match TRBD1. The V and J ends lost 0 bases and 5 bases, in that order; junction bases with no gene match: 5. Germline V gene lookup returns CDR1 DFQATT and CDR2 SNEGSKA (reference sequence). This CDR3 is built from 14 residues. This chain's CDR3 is CSARESTGEDTQYF. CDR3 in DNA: TGCAGTGCTAGAGAGTCCACAGGGGAAGATACGCAGTATTTT.

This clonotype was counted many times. The CDR3 spells CATSRPGLAGVAWDEETQYF. The DNA for the CDR3 is TGTGCCACCAGCAGGCCGGGACTAGCGGGAGTGGCTTGGGATGAGGAGACCCAGTACTTC. The chain combines TRBV15 with TRBJ2-5; TRBD2 matches at 14 bases. The CDR3 spans 20 residues. Germline V gene lookup returns CDR1 LNHNV and CDR2 YYDKDF (reference sequence). With 3 bases clipped from V and 5 bases from J, the junction kept 17 bases outside the gene matches.

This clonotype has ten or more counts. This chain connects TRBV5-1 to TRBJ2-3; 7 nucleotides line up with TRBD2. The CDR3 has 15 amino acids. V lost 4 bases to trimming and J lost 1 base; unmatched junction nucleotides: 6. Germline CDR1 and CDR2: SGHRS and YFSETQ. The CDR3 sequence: CASSPSGAGTDTQYF. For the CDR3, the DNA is TGCGCCAGCAGCCCGAGCGGGGCAGGCACAGATACGCAGTATTTT.

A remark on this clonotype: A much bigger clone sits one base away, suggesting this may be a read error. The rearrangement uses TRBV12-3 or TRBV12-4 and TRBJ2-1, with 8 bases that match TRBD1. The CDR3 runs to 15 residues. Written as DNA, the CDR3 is TGTGCCAACAGTATCCAACGTACAGGGGGCAATGAGCAGTTCTTC. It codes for CANSIQRTGGNEQFF.

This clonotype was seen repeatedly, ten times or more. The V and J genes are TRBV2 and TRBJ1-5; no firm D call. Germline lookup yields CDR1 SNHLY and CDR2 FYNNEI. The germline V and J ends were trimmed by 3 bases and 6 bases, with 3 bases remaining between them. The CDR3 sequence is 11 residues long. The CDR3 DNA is TGTGCCAGCAGTGACGGTCAGCCCCAGCATTTT. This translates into CASSDGQPQHF.

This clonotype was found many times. In DNA form, the CDR3 reads TGTGCCAGCTCTAGAATTACGAGGGCATCCTACGAGCAGTACTTC. This translates into CASSRITRASYEQYF. The chain employs TRBV6-7 and TRBJ2-7; D might be TRBD2 (5 bases). TRBV6-7 is an ORF; its function is uncertain. The CDR3 is 15 residues long. V lost 8 bases and J lost 1, with 18 bases in between.

The CDR3 DNA is TGTGCCAGCTCACCGCCAAGGACTGGCGGGAGGTCTAGCACAGATACGCAGTATTTT. This sequence encodes CASSPPRTGGRSSTDTQYF. The genes are TRBV18 and TRBJ2-3; 8 bases fit TRBD2. The junction had 14 bases not matched to a gene; V was cut back by 3 bases and J by 0 bases. Germline CDR1 is KGHSH and CDR2 is LQKENI. This CDR3 spans 19 amino acids.

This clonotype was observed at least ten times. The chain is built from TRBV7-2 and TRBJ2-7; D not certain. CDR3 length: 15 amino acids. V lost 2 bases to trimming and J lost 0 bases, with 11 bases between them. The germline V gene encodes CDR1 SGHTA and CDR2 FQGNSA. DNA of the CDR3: TGTGCCAGCAGCTTATCGTACAGTGACTCCTACGAGCAGTACTTC. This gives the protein CASSLSYSDSYEQYF.

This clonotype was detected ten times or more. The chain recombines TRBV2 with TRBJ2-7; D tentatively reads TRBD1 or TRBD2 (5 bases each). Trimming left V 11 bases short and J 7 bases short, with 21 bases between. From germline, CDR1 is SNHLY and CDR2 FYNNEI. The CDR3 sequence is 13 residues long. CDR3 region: CAGDDWTNREQYF. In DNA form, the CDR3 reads TGTGCCGGGGACGACTGGACCAATAGAGAGCAGTACTTC. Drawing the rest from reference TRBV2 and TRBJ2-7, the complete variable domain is EPEVTQTPSHQVTQMGQEVILRCVPISNHLYFYWYRQILGQKVEFLVSFYNNEISEKSEIFDDQFSVERPDGSNFTLKIRSTKLEDSAMYFCAGDDWTNREQYFGPGTRLTVT.

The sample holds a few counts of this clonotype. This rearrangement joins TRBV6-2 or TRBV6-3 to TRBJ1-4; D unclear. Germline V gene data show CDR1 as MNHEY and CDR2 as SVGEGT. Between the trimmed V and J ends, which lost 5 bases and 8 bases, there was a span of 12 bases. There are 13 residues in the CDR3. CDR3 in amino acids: CASSQSGGEKLFF. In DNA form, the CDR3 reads TGTGCCAGCAGTCAGTCCGGAGGGGAAAAACTGTTTTTT.

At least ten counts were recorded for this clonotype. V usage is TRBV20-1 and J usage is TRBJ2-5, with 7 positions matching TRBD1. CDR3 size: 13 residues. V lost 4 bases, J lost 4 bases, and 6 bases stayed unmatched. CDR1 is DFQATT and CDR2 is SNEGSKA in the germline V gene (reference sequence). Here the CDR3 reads CSAITGVIETQYF. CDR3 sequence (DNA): TGCAGTGCTATCACAGGGGTGATAGAGACCCAGTACTTC.

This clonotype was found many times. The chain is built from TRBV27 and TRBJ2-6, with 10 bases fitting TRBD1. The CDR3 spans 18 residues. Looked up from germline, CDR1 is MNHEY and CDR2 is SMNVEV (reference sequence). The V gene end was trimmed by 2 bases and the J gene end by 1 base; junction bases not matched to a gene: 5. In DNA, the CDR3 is TGTGCCAGCAGTTTACTGGGACAGGGGACTTCTGGGGCCAACGTCCTGACTTTC. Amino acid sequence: CASSLLGQGTSGANVLTF.

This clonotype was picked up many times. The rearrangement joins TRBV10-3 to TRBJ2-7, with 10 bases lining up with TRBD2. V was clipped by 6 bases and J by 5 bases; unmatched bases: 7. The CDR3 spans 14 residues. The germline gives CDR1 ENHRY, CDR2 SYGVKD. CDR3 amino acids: CAIRKREGPDEQYF. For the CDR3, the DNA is TGTGCCATCAGGAAGCGGGAGGGCCCCGACGAGCAGTACTTC.

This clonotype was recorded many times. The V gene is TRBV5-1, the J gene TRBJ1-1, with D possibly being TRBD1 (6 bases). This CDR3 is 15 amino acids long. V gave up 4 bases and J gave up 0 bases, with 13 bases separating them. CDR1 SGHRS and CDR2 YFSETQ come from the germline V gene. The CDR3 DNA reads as TGCGCCAGCAGCCCAGGGGCGATGATGAACACTGAAGCTTTCTTT. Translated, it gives CASSPGAMMNTEAFF.

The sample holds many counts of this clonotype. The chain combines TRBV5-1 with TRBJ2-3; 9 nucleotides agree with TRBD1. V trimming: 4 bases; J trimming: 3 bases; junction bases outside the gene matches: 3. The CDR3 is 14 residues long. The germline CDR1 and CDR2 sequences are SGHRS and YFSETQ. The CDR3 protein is CASSDGTGTDTQYF. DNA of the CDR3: TGCGCCAGCAGCGACGGGACAGGGACAGATACGCAGTATTTT.

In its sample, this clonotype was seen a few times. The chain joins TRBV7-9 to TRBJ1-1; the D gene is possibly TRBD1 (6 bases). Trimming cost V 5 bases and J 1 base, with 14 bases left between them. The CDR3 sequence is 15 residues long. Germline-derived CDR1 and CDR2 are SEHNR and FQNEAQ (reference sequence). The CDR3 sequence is CASSPQGTGNTEAFF. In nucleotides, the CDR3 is TGTGCCAGCAGCCCCCAGGGGACGGGGAACACTGAAGCTTTCTTT.

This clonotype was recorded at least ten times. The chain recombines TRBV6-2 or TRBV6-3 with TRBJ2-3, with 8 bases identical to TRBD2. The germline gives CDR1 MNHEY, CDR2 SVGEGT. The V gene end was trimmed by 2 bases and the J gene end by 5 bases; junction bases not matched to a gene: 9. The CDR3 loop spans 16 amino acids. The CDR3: CASSYATGLGRDTQYF. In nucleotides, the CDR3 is TGTGCCAGCAGTTACGCCACGGGACTAGGACGAGATACGCAGTATTTT.

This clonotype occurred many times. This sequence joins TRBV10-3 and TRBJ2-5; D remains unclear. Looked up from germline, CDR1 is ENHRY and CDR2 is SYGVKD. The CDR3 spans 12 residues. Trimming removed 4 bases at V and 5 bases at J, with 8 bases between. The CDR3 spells CAISGQGETQYF. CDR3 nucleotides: TGTGCCATCAGTGGCCAAGGGGAGACCCAGTACTTC.

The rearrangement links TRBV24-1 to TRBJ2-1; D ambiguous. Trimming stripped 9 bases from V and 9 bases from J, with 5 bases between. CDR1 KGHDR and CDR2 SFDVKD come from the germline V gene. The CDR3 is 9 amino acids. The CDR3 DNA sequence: TGTGCCACCCCTCCTGAGCAGTTCTTC. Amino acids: CATPPEQFF.